Described below is a single T cell receptor beta chain sequence and its context. This clonotype was seen a handful of times. This clone's antigen is unknown. Base qualities are not recorded, but no much larger clone differs from it by a single base. The data originate from a study of identical twins (TCRdb year 2016). Looking at the study overall: To test whether fetal clonotypes persist, the study used deep sequencing on TCR alpha and beta repertoires from monozygotic twins, unrelated adults of various ages, and cord blood. To rule out contamination, replicate twin experiments were performed at different times with different library preparation protocols.

Libraries came from 5' RACE. This sample was sequenced with an Illumina HiSeq 2000. A universal primer binding site was added through template switching, and the final cDNA carried a unique molecular identifier so that TCR cDNA molecules could be counted accurately. Specific primers in the conserved constant-segment region were used to synthesize first-strand cDNA for TCR alpha and beta chains. To control for contamination, every cDNA library carried two barcodes: a SMART-Mk sample barcode plus Illumina barcodes. Two successive PCR steps introduced TruSeq adapter sequences along with Illumina sample barcodes. The TCR alpha and beta cDNA libraries were sequenced on the Illumina HiSeq platform using custom primers. For the original study's pipeline: Unique molecular identifiers were extracted from raw reads with MiGEC, and CDR3 positions were determined with MiXCR. For each individual, recombination models were inferred using an EM algorithm with the repgenHMM and IGoR tools. The analysis of shared clonotypes was done with the tcR package in R, with sharing normalized by the product of cloneset sizes. To study raw recombination free of thymic and clonal selection effects, out-of-frame nonproductive sequences were analyzed. TCRdb reanalyzed the raw reads on its own, using fastp at Q25 for trimming and MiXCR for clone calling, and kept in-frame beta chains. Entries that share a CDR3 protein sequence are merged under the most common genes and DNA. What appears here as the V and J calls and clone size reflects TCRdb's work, not the paper's. The sample yields roughly 1,500,000 distinct CDR3 sequences; about 31% were counted once. About 0.27% of the sample is held by the ten biggest clonotypes.

What the authors observed across the whole study: Invariant T cells such as MAIT and iNKT could partly confound zero-insertion analyses, although diverse VJ usage argued against such confounding for most clonotypes. Because the same donors could not be followed over many years, conclusions were based on cross-sectional statistical analysis. A weaker excess of twin sharing was found in beta out-of-frame sequences because the signal-to-noise ratio was lowered by fewer shared sequences. Compared with coincidental sharing between unrelated individuals, an excess of low generation-probability sequences was observed among out-of-frame TCR alpha sequences shared between twins. Recombination models systematically underestimated out-of-frame TCR alpha sharing in monozygotic twins but agreed with sharing between unrelated individuals. Abundant cord blood beta clonotypes had fewer insertions, young adult naive repertoires showed a similar but weaker trend, and memory repertoires showed no such trend.

Only healthy Caucasian donors were included. Trimming removed 5 bases from V and 1 base from J; the gene matches leave 4 bases unexplained. According to the germline V gene (reference sequence), CDR1 reads DFQATT and CDR2 reads SNEGSKA. Reading from cysteine to phenylalanine, the CDR3 counts 13 amino acids. The DNA shown is the 39-base CDR3, in frame from base 1. The rearranged segments are TRBV20-1 and TRBJ1-1, with 7 bases aligning to TRBD1. The sequence came from a newborn girl in good health. Sequenced material: cord blood. The sequenced DNA: TGCAGTGCTCTTCACAGGGGGAACACTGAAGCTTTCTTT. Translation gives CSALHRGNTEAFF.